These 9 T cell receptor beta chains share one sample of origin, sequenced in a study of blood T cells in healthy people across ages. Next came a second PCR, run for about 6 to 12 cycles, which used a sample-barcoded 5' primer along with a J-beta primer mix. TCRdb reprocessed the 5' RACE reads via MiXCR and lists one record per CDR3 protein. The sample has about 1,500,000 distinct CDR3 sequences; 40% to 50% are singletons. The sample was blood. The receptors were gathered from a woman under 30 in good health.

This clonotype turned up a few times. The junction differs from germline at one of its ends, possibly a read error. V and J are TRBV20-1 and TRBJ2-1; no definite D call. Germline lookup yields CDR1 DFQATT and CDR2 SNEGSKA (reference sequence). The CDR3 consists of 13 residues. CDR3 protein: CSATTWAYSEQFF. CDR3 DNA sequence: TGCAGTGCTACCACCTGGGCCTACAGTGAGCAGTTCTTC.

The chain recombines TRBV29-1 with TRBJ2-3, with TRBD2 as a possible D gene (7 bases). The germline V gene has CDR1 SQVTM and CDR2 ANQGSEA. The CDR3 has 14 residues. V was cut by 3 bases and J by 1 base, with 11 bases left in between. The CDR3 nucleotides are TGCAGCGTTGAGCGCGGGGGCGGCACAGATACGCAGTATTTT. The encoded protein is CSVERGGGTDTQYF.

The rearrangement joins TRBV28 to TRBJ1-1; D unresolved. This CDR3 spans 14 amino acids. Germline V gene data show CDR1 as MDHEN and CDR2 as SYDVKM. The V end was cut by 11 bases, the J end by 5 bases, with 21 bases between. Written as DNA, the CDR3 is TGTGCCGGTAAGGGCGGTTCCTCGGGTACTGAAGCTTTCTTT. Amino acids: CAGKGGSSGTEAFF. Together with reference TRBV28 and TRBJ1-1, the CDR3 gives the full variable domain: DVKVTQSSRYLVKRTGEKVFLECVQDMDHENMFWYRQDPGLGLRLIYFSYDVKMKEKGDIPEGYSVSREKKERFSLILESASTNQTSMYLCAGKGGSSGTEAFFGQGTRLTVV.

The rearrangement links TRBV20-1 to TRBJ1-2, with a tentative D call TRBD1 (5 bases). The CDR3 length is 15 residues. Germline assignment: CDR1 DFQATT and CDR2 SNEGSKA (reference sequence). Trimming cost V 4 bases and J 1 base, with 16 bases left between them. The CDR3 reads CSAIFLGRHNYGYTF. CDR3 sequence (DNA): TGCAGTGCTATCTTTTTGGGACGGCATAACTATGGCTACACCTTC.

The chain links TRBV10-3 to TRBJ1-1, with D tentatively TRBD1 (5 bases). Germline assignment: CDR1 ENHRY and CDR2 SYGVKD. The CDR3 is 16 amino acids. Trimming cost V 0 bases and J 0 bases, with 11 bases left between them. The CDR3 DNA reads TGTGCCATCAGTGAGTCAGGCAGGGCAATGAACACTGAAGCTTTCTTT. It specifies CAISESGRAMNTEAFF.

In this sample, this clonotype turned up a few times. The chain carries TRBV20-1 and TRBJ2-3; possibly TRBD1 or TRBD2 for D (6 bases each). CDR3 length: 16 residues. CDR1 is DFQATT, CDR2 SNEGSKA, per germline (reference sequence). The germline V and J ends were trimmed by 1 base and 0 bases, with 14 bases remaining between them. The CDR3 here is CSARGGANPSTDTQYF. The CDR3, as DNA: TGCAGTGCTAGAGGGGGGGCGAATCCGAGCACAGATACGCAGTATTTT.

The CDR3 reads CAISEAGGSYEQFF. The CDR3 bases are TGTGCCATCAGTGAGGCTGGCGGGAGCTACGAGCAGTTCTTC. The chain joins TRBV10-3 to TRBJ2-1; 7 bases line up with TRBD2. The CDR3 is 14 residues long. V was clipped by 2 bases and J by 10 bases; unmatched bases: 8. CDR1 ENHRY and CDR2 SYGVKD come from the germline V gene.

This clonotype was picked up a small number of times. The chain links TRBV12-3 or TRBV12-4 to TRBJ2-4; no firm D call. The CDR3 length is 15 residues. Between the trimmed V and J ends, which lost 5 bases and 7 bases, there was a span of 18 bases. Here the CDR3 DNA reads TGTGCCAGCAGTCCCCATTCCGGTTCCACCAACATTCAGTACTTC. It specifies CASSPHSGSTNIQYF.

J is TRBJ2-1 and V is TRBV7-8, with unresolved D. The length of the CDR3 is 13 residues. V was trimmed by 2 bases and J by 6 bases, leaving 8 bases between them. From germline, CDR1 is SGHVS and CDR2 FQNEAQ. The CDR3 here is CASSLLMANEQFF. The CDR3 DNA sequence: TGTGCCAGCAGCTTATTGATGGCCAATGAGCAGTTCTTC.